The rows below give T cell receptor beta chains drawn from one sample of a study of cytomegalovirus exposure and HLA in healthy donors. Data came from immunoSEQ multiplex PCR; TCRdb stores just in-frame clones and leaves some out. This repertoire includes some 96,000 clones. Specimen: PBMCs. These receptors were collected from a woman between 25 and 40 years old in good health and CMV-seronegative. Each CDR3 is given with its conserved first and last residue. A D gene is named only where the DNA matches it firmly. For some rows the clone size is stated as once, few or many, or as a class when expanded; others skip it.

d_call: .; j_call: TRBJ1-2; v_call: TRBV7-2; clone_size: .; cdr3_aa: CASSYGPGLGYTF; cdr3_nt: TGTGCCAGCAGCTACGGGCCAGGGCTTGGCTACACCTTC
d_call: TRBD1; j_call: TRBJ1-4; v_call: TRBV27; clone_size: .; cdr3_aa: CASSTRGATNEKLFF; cdr3_nt: TGTGCCAGCAGCACCAGGGGGGCAACTAATGAAAAACTGTTTTTT
d_call: TRBD1; j_call: TRBJ1-4; v_call: TRBV29-1; clone_size: .; cdr3_aa: CSVEGTGTDEKLFF; cdr3_nt: TGCAGCGTTGAAGGAACCGGGACAGATGAAAAACTGTTTTTT
d_call: .; j_call: TRBJ2-7; v_call: TRBV5-6; clone_size: .; cdr3_aa: CASSLYGGEQYF; cdr3_nt: TGTGCCAGCAGCTTGTACGGTGGCGAGCAGTACTTC
d_call: .; j_call: TRBJ1-4; v_call: TRBV28; clone_size: .; cdr3_aa: CASVWAANEKLFF; cdr3_nt: TGTGCCAGCGTTTGGGCCGCGAATGAAAAACTGTTTTTT
d_call: .; j_call: TRBJ2-4; v_call: TRBV6-4; clone_size: .; cdr3_aa: CASRLRKNIQYF; cdr3_nt: TGTGCCAGCAGACTTCGAAAAAACATTCAGTACTTC
d_call: TRBD1; j_call: TRBJ1-3; v_call: TRBV5-4; clone_size: .; cdr3_aa: CASSPTPGQGSTGNTIYF; cdr3_nt: TGTGCCAGCAGTCCTACCCCTGGACAGGGTAGCACTGGAAACACCATATATTTT
d_call: TRBD2; j_call: TRBJ2-7; v_call: TRBV4-1; clone_size: .; cdr3_aa: CASSQVHRGRAYEQYF; cdr3_nt: TGCGCCAGCAGCCAAGTACATCGCGGGAGAGCATACGAGCAGTACTTC
d_call: TRBD2; j_call: TRBJ2-1; v_call: TRBV7-2; clone_size: .; cdr3_aa: CASSLGLANEQFF; cdr3_nt: TGTGCCAGCAGCTTAGGACTAGCCAATGAGCAGTTCTTC
d_call: TRBD1; j_call: TRBJ2-4; v_call: TRBV28; clone_size: .; cdr3_aa: CASSQGTGVAKNIQYF; cdr3_nt: TGTGCCAGCAGCCAAGGGACAGGGGTAGCCAAAAACATTCAGTACTTC
d_call: TRBD1; j_call: TRBJ1-2; v_call: TRBV7-9; clone_size: .; cdr3_aa: CASSYLDRGQGYTF; cdr3_nt: TGTGCCAGCAGCTACCTCGACAGGGGCCAGGGCTACACCTTC
d_call: .; j_call: TRBJ1-2; v_call: TRBV27; clone_size: .; cdr3_aa: CASSLFPQDGYTF; cdr3_nt: TGTGCCAGCAGTTTATTCCCCCAGGATGGCTACACCTTC
d_call: TRBD2; j_call: TRBJ2-1; v_call: TRBV19; clone_size: .; cdr3_aa: CASSRVGGSYNEQFF; cdr3_nt: TGTGCCAGTAGTAGGGTCGGGGGGTCCTACAATGAGCAGTTCTTC
d_call: TRBD2; j_call: TRBJ2-7; v_call: TRBV28; clone_size: .; cdr3_aa: CASSSPGSGSPYEQYF; cdr3_nt: TGTGCCAGCAGTTCTCCCGGTAGCGGGAGTCCCTACGAGCAGTACTTC
d_call: .; j_call: TRBJ1-1; v_call: TRBV4-2; clone_size: .; cdr3_aa: CASSLGTRNTEAFF; cdr3_nt: TGTGCCAGCAGCCTCGGGACAAGAAACACTGAAGCTTTCTTT
d_call: .; j_call: TRBJ2-7; v_call: TRBV7-2; clone_size: .; cdr3_aa: CASSLGPETYEQYF; cdr3_nt: TGTGCCAGCAGCTTAGGCCCTGAGACTTACGAGCAGTACTTC
d_call: .; j_call: TRBJ2-5; v_call: TRBV10-3; clone_size: .; cdr3_aa: CAISNLQGEETQYF; cdr3_nt: TGTGCCATCAGTAATTTACAGGGTGAGGAGACCCAGTACTTC
d_call: TRBD2; j_call: TRBJ2-3; v_call: TRBV28; clone_size: .; cdr3_aa: CASSFVWAGLAGGPLSTDTQYF; cdr3_nt: TGTGCCAGCAGTTTCGTTTGGGCCGGACTAGCGGGAGGTCCCTTAAGCACAGATACGCAGTATTTT
d_call: .; j_call: TRBJ2-5; v_call: TRBV6-1; clone_size: .; cdr3_aa: CASSPPPEETQYF; cdr3_nt: TGTGCCAGCAGCCCCCCCCCGGAAGAGACCCAGTACTTC
d_call: TRBD1; j_call: TRBJ2-7; v_call: TRBV6-1; clone_size: .; cdr3_aa: CASRGTGGDYEQYF; cdr3_nt: TGTGCCAGCAGGGGGACAGGGGGTGACTACGAGCAGTACTTC
d_call: TRBD2; j_call: TRBJ2-3; v_call: TRBV4-1; clone_size: .; cdr3_aa: CASSPGLAASVTDTQYF; cdr3_nt: TGCGCCAGCAGCCCCGGACTAGCGGCCTCTGTCACAGATACGCAGTATTTT
d_call: TRBD2; j_call: TRBJ2-2; v_call: TRBV7-7; clone_size: .; cdr3_aa: CASSFRSGGVTGELFF; cdr3_nt: TGTGCTAGCAGCTTTCGAAGCGGGGGCGTCACCGGGGAGCTGTTTTTT
d_call: .; j_call: TRBJ2-1; v_call: TRBV6-1; clone_size: .; cdr3_aa: CASIVQGSSYNEQFF; cdr3_nt: TGTGCCAGCATCGTTCAGGGTAGCTCCTACAATGAGCAGTTCTTC
d_call: .; j_call: TRBJ2-7; v_call: TRBV5-1; clone_size: .; cdr3_aa: CASSRGYEQYF; cdr3_nt: TGCGCCAGCAGCAGGGGTTACGAGCAGTACTTC
d_call: TRBD2; j_call: TRBJ2-1; v_call: TRBV15; clone_size: .; cdr3_aa: CATSRAAGGNYNEQFF; cdr3_nt: TGTGCCACCAGCAGAGCGGCGGGAGGGAATTACAATGAGCAGTTCTTC
d_call: TRBD1; j_call: TRBJ1-6; v_call: TRBV7-2; clone_size: .; cdr3_aa: CASSSLAGTGHSPLHF; cdr3_nt: TGTGCCAGCAGCTCCTTGGCCGGGACAGGGCACTCACCCCTCCACTTT
d_call: .; j_call: TRBJ2-6; v_call: TRBV6-1; clone_size: .; cdr3_aa: CASSDEGSGANVLTF; cdr3_nt: TGTGCCAGCAGTGATGAGGGAAGCGGGGCCAACGTCCTGACTTTC
d_call: .; j_call: TRBJ1-6; v_call: TRBV27; clone_size: .; cdr3_aa: CASSFMAHNSPLHF; cdr3_nt: TGTGCCAGCAGTTTTATGGCCCATAATTCACCCCTCCACTTT
d_call: TRBD2; j_call: TRBJ2-1; v_call: TRBV29-1; clone_size: .; cdr3_aa: CSVEESSGGLYNEQFF; cdr3_nt: TGCAGCGTTGAAGAGAGTAGCGGGGGCCTCTACAATGAGCAGTTCTTC
d_call: TRBD1; j_call: TRBJ1-1; v_call: TRBV7-8; clone_size: .; cdr3_aa: CASSLKGTANTEAFF; cdr3_nt: TGTGCCAGCAGCTTAAAAGGGACAGCGAACACTGAAGCTTTCTTT
d_call: .; j_call: TRBJ2-7; v_call: TRBV7-3; clone_size: .; cdr3_aa: CASSLLAGPSYEQYF; cdr3_nt: TGTGCCAGCAGCTTATTGGCGGGGCCGTCCTACGAGCAGTACTTC
d_call: .; j_call: TRBJ1-1; v_call: TRBV30; clone_size: .; cdr3_aa: CAWSRSHSTEAFF; cdr3_nt: TGTGCCTGGAGTCGCTCACATTCAACTGAAGCTTTCTTT
d_call: .; j_call: TRBJ1-5; v_call: TRBV5-8; clone_size: medium-sized; cdr3_aa: CASRQGSLRGQPQHF; cdr3_nt: TGTGCCAGCAGACAGGGTTCGCTCCGTGGACAGCCCCAGCATTTT
d_call: .; j_call: TRBJ2-2; v_call: TRBV7-6; clone_size: .; cdr3_aa: CASSLSSGARELFF; cdr3_nt: TGTGCCAGCAGCTTATCCTCAGGGGCTCGGGAGCTGTTTTTT
d_call: .; j_call: TRBJ2-1; v_call: TRBV27; clone_size: .; cdr3_aa: CASSLSPLLADYNEQFF; cdr3_nt: TGTGCCAGCAGTTTATCACCCCTCCTAGCAGACTACAATGAGCAGTTCTTC
d_call: .; j_call: TRBJ2-7; v_call: TRBV5-1; clone_size: .; cdr3_aa: CASSRIGQPDPSYEQYF; cdr3_nt: TGCGCCAGCAGCAGGATCGGACAGCCGGACCCCTCATACGAGCAGTACTTC
d_call: .; j_call: TRBJ2-1; v_call: TRBV7-6; clone_size: .; cdr3_aa: CASSQLGVSYNEQFF; cdr3_nt: TGTGCCAGCAGTCAACTAGGAGTTTCCTACAATGAGCAGTTCTTC